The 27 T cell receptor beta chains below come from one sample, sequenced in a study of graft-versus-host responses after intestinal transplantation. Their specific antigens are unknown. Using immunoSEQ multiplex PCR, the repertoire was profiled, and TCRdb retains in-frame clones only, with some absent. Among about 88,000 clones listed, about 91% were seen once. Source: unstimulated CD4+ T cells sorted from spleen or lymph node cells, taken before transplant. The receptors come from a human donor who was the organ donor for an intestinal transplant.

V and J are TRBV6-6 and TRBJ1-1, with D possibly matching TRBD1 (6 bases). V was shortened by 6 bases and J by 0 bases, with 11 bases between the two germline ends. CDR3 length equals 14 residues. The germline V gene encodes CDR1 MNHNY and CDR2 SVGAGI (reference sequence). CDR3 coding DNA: TGTGCCAGCAGACGTCAGGGGTTGAACACTGAAGCTTTCTTT. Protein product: CASRRQGLNTEAFF.

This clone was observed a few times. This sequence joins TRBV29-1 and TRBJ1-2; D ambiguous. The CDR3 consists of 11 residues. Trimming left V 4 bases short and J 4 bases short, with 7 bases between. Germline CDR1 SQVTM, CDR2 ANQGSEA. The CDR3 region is CSVVRIYGYTF. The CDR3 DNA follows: TGCAGCGTTGTGCGGATCTATGGCTACACCTTC.

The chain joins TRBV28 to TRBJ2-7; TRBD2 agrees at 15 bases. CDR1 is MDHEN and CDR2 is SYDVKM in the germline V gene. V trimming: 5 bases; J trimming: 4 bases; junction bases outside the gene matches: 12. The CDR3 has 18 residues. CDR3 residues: CASSPRGTSGRFTYEQYF. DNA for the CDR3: TGTGCCAGCAGTCCCCGGGGGACTAGCGGGAGGTTCACGTACGAGCAGTACTTC.

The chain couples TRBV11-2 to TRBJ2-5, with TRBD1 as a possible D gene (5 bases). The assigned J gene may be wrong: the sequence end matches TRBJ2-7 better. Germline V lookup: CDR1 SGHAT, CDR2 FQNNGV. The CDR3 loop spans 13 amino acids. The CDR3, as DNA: TGTGCCAGCAGCTTAGATCCAGGGTACGAGCAGTACTTC. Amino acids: CASSLDPGYEQYF.

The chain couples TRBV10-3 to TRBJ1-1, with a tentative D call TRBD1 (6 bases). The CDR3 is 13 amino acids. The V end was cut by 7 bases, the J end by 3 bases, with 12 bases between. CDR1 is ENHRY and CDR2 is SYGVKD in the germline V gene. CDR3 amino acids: CAITGGADTEAFF. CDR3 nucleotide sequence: TGTGCCATCACGGGGGGCGCCGACACTGAAGCTTTCTTT.

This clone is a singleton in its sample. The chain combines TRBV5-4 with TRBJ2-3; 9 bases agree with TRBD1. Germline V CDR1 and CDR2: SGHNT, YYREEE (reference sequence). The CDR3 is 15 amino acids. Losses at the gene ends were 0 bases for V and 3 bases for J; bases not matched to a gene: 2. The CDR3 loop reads CASSLEGQGTDTQYF. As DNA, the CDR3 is TGTGCCAGCAGCTTGGAGGGACAGGGTACAGATACGCAGTATTTT.

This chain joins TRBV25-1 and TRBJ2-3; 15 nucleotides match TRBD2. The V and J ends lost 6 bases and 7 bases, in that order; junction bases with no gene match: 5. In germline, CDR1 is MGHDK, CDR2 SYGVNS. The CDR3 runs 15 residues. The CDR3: CASSGTSGGPNTQYF. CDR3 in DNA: TGTGCCAGCAGCGGGACTAGCGGGGGGCCAAATACGCAGTATTTT.

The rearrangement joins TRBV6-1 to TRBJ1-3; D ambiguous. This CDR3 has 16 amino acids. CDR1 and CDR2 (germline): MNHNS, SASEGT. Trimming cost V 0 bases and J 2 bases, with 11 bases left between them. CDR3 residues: CASSEAPTSTGNTIYF. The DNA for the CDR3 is TGTGCCAGCAGTGAAGCGCCCACTAGCACTGGAAACACCATATATTTT.

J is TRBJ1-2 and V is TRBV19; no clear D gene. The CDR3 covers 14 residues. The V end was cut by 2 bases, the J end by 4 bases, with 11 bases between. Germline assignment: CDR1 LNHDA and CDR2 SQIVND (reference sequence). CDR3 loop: CASSIHSGLYGYTF. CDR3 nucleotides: TGTGCCAGTAGTATACACAGCGGCCTCTATGGCTACACCTTC.

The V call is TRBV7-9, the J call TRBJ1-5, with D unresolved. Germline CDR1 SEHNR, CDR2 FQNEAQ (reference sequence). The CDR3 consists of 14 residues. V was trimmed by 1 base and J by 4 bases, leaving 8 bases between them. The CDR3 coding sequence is TGTGCCAGCAGCTTAGGCGGGTGGAATCAGCCCCAGCATTTT. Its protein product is CASSLGGWNQPQHF.

The CDR3 DNA reads TGTGCCAGCAGCGTATCAGGGATGGGTGAAAAACTGTTTTTT. This sequence encodes CASSVSGMGEKLFF. V and J are TRBV9 and TRBJ1-4, with D possibly matching TRBD1 (5 bases). Germline CDR1 reads SGDLS; CDR2 reads YYNGEE. This CDR3 comprises 14 residues. Trimming cost V 1 base and J 7 bases, with 11 bases left between them.

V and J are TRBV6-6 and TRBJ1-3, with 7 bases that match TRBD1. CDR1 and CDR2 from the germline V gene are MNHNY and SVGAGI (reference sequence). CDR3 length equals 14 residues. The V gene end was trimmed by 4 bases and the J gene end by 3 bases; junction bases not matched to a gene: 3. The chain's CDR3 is CASSSTGVGNTIYF. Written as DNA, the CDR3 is TGTGCCAGCAGTTCAACAGGGGTTGGAAACACCATATATTTT.

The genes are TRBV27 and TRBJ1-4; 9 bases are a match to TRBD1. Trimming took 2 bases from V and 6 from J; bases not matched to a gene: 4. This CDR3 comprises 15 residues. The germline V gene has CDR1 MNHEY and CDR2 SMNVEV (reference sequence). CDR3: CASSLTGGGYEKLFF. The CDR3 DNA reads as TGTGCCAGCAGTTTAACAGGGGGCGGATATGAAAAACTGTTTTTT.

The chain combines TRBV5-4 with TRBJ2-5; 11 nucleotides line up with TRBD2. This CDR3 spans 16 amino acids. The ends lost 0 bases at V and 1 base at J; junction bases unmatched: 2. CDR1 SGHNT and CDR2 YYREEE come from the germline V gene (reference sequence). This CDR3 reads CASSLGLAGTQETQYF. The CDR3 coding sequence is TGTGCCAGCAGCTTGGGACTAGCGGGGACCCAAGAGACCCAGTACTTC.

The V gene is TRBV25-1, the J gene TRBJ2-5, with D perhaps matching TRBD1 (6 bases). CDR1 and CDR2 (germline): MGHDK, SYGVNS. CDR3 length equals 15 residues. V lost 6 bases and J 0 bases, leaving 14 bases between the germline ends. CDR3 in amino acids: CASRPPGQYQETQYF. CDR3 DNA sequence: TGTGCCAGCAGGCCCCCCGGACAGTACCAAGAGACCCAGTACTTC. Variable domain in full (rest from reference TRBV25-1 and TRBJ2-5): EADIYQTPRYLVIGTGKKITLECSQTMGHDKMYWYQQDPGMELHLIHYSYGVNSTEKGDLSSESTVSRIRTEHFPLTLESARPSHTSQYLCASRPPGQYQETQYFGPGTRLLVL.

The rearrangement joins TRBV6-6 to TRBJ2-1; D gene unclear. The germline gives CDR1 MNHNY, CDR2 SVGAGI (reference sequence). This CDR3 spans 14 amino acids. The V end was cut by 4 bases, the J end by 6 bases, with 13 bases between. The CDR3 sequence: CASSLSSPSNEQFF. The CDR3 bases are TGTGCCAGCAGTTTAAGCTCACCGAGCAATGAGCAGTTCTTC.

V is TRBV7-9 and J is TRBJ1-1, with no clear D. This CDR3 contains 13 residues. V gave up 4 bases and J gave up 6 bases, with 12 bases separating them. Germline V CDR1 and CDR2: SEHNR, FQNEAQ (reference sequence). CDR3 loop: CASSSVGQAEAFF. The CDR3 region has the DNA TGTGCCAGCAGCTCAGTGGGTCAGGCTGAAGCTTTCTTT.

The CDR3 protein is CASSEGDVGVYEQYF. DNA for the CDR3: TGTGCCAGCAGCGAGGGGGACGTGGGGGTCTACGAGCAGTACTTC. This chain joins TRBV11-3 and TRBJ2-7; D possibly corresponds to TRBD1 (6 bases). This CDR3 spans 15 amino acids. Germline loops: CDR1 SGHNT, CDR2 YENEEA. V lost 5 bases to trimming and J lost 3 bases, with 17 bases between them.

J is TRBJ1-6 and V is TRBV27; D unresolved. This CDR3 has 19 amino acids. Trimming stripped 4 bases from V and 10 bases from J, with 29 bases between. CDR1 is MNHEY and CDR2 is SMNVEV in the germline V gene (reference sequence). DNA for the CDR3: TGTGCCAGCAGTTACCGAGGGTCAAGGTGGTTTGGGGTCAGCTCACCCCTCCACTTT. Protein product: CASSYRGSRWFGVSSPLHF.

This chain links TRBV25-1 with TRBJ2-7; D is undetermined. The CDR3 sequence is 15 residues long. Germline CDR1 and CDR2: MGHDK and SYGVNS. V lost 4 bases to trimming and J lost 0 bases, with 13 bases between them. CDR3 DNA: TGTGCCAGCAGTGCTAAAACGGGTAGCTCCTACGAGCAGTACTTC. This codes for CASSAKTGSSYEQYF.

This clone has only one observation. The CDR3 region has the DNA TGTGCCAGCAGTTCCCACCAAGTCGGTGACGGGGAGCTGTTTTTT. Protein: CASSSHQVGDGELFF. This chain links TRBV28 with TRBJ2-2; D uncertain. CDR1 MDHEN and CDR2 SYDVKM come from the germline V gene. The CDR3 has 15 residues. Trimming left V 4 bases short and J 7 bases short, with 16 bases between.

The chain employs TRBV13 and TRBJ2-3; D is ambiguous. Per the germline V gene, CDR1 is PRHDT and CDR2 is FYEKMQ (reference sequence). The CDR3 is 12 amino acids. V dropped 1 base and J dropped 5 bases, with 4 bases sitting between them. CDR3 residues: CASSLAGDTQYF. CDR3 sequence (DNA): TGTGCCAGCAGCTTAGCAGGAGATACGCAGTATTTT. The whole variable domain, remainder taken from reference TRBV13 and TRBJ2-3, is AAGVIQSPRHLIKEKRETATLKCYPIPRHDTVYWYQQGPGQDPQFLISFYEKMQSDKGSIPDRFSAQQFSDYHSELNMSSLELGDSALYFCASSLAGDTQYFGPGTRLTVL.

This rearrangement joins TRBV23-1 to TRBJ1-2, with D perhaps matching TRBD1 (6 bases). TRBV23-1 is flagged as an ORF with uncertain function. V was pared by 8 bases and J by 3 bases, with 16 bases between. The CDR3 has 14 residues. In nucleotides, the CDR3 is TGCGCCAGCGGGCCAGGGGCTCGGGACTATGGCTACACCTTC. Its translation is CASGPGARDYGYTF.

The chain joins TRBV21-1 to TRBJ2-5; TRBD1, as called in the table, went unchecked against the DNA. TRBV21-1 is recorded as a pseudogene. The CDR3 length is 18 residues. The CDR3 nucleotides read TGTGCCAGCAGCAAATGGGATCGGGACAGGGGAGTCGCGGAGACCCAGTACTTC. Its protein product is CASSKWDRDRGVAETQYF.

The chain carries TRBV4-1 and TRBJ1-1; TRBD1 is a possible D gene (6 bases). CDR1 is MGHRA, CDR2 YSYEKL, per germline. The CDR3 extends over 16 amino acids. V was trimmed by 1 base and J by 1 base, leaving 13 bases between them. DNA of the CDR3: TGCGCCAGCAGCCAAGGATTGGGACAACCGAACACTGAAGCTTTCTTT. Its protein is CASSQGLGQPNTEAFF.

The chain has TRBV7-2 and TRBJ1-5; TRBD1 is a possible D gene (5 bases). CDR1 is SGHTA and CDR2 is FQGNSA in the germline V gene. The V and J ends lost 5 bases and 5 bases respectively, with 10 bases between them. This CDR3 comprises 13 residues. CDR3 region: CASSPDRDQPQHF. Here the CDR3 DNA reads TGTGCCAGCAGCCCTGACAGAGATCAGCCCCAGCATTTT.

The CDR3 loop is CASSLTGDTIYF. The CDR3 nucleotides are TGTGCCAGCAGCTTAACAGGGGACACCATATATTTT. The rearrangement joins TRBV5-6 to TRBJ1-3; 7 bases are a match to TRBD1. With V trimmed by 2 bases and J by 8 bases, 1 base remained unmatched. Germline V CDR1 and CDR2: SGHDT, YYEEEE. The CDR3 loop spans 12 amino acids.